A selection of T cell receptor beta chains follows, all from one sample in a study of cytomegalovirus exposure and HLA in healthy donors. The data were produced by immunoSEQ multiplex PCR, yet TCRdb's version contains in-frame clones alone and is incomplete. The repertoire consists of 150,000 or so clones, with approximately 71% occurring once and the leading ten covering approximately 1.4%. The sequencing sample was made of PBMCs. These receptor sequences come from a girl aged 5-17 years in good health and CMV-seronegative. The CDR3 runs from the conserved cysteine through the conserved F or W. A D gene is named only where the DNA matches it firmly. Clone size is given for some rows only: seen once, a few or many times, or a class if the clone is expanded.

J gene: TRBJ2-1; CDR3 length: 15; V gene: TRBV9; D gene: -; clone size: -; CDR3 DNA: TGTGCCAGCAGCGTATCCCCAAGCAGGGACAATGAGCAGTTCTTC; CDR3 protein: CASSVSPSRDNEQFF
J gene: TRBJ2-5; CDR3 length: 15; V gene: TRBV7-8; D gene: -; clone size: -; CDR3 DNA: TGTGCCAGCAGCTCCCTCAGGGGAACGGGAGAGACCCAGTACTTC; CDR3 protein: CASSSLRGTGETQYF
J gene: TRBJ1-2; CDR3 length: 11; V gene: TRBV13; D gene: -; clone size: -; CDR3 DNA: TGTGCCAGCGGGGACACCTATGGCTACACCTTC; CDR3 protein: CASGDTYGYTF
J gene: TRBJ2-5; CDR3 length: 14; V gene: TRBV10-3; D gene: TRBD2; clone size: -; CDR3 DNA: TGTGCCATCAGTGACGAACGGGGGGGCGGGACCCAGTACTTC; CDR3 protein: CAISDERGGGTQYF
J gene: TRBJ2-1; CDR3 length: 14; V gene: TRBV11-1; D gene: TRBD2; clone size: -; CDR3 DNA: TGTGCCAGCACTAGCGGGGGGGCCTACAATGAGCAGTTCTTC; CDR3 protein: CASTSGGAYNEQFF
J gene: TRBJ1-4; CDR3 length: 14; V gene: TRBV19; D gene: -; clone size: -; CDR3 DNA: TGTGCCAGTAGTAAGGACACTTGGGGCGAAAAACTGTTTTTT; CDR3 protein: CASSKDTWGEKLFF
J gene: TRBJ2-5; CDR3 length: 16; V gene: TRBV7-9; D gene: TRBD2; clone size: -; CDR3 DNA: TGTGCCAGCAGCGACGGGACTAGCGGGGCGACCGGGGCCCAGTACTTC; CDR3 protein: CASSDGTSGATGAQYF
J gene: TRBJ2-3; CDR3 length: 16; V gene: TRBV5-1; D gene: TRBD2; clone size: -; CDR3 DNA: TGCGCCAGCAGCTTGGCGTCTGGACTAGCGTCAGATACGCAGTATTTT; CDR3 protein: CASSLASGLASDTQYF
J gene: TRBJ1-4; CDR3 length: 16; V gene: TRBV5-8; D gene: -; clone size: -; CDR3 DNA: TGTGCCAGCAGCGGCCGTCTAGTTGCAACTAATGAAAAACTGTTTTTT; CDR3 protein: CASSGRLVATNEKLFF
J gene: TRBJ1-1; CDR3 length: 15; V gene: TRBV13; D gene: -; clone size: -; CDR3 DNA: TGTGCCAGCAGCTTACGCTTCGGGGGACGGGCTGAAGCTTTCTTT; CDR3 protein: CASSLRFGGRAEAFF
J gene: TRBJ1-3; CDR3 length: 18; V gene: TRBV5-1; D gene: -; clone size: few; CDR3 DNA: TGCGCCAGCAGCTTGGAACCAGGACAGTCCAGGACTGGAAACACCATATATTTT; CDR3 protein: CASSLEPGQSRTGNTIYF
J gene: TRBJ2-2; CDR3 length: 14; V gene: TRBV19; D gene: -; clone size: few; CDR3 DNA: TGTGCCAGTAGACCCCAGGGTTACACCGGGGAGCTGTTTTTT; CDR3 protein: CASRPQGYTGELFF
J gene: TRBJ2-6; CDR3 length: 19; V gene: TRBV5-1; D gene: TRBD1; clone size: -; CDR3 DNA: TGCGCCAGCAGCTGGTGGAAGGGACAGATTAGCTCTGGGGCCAACGTCCTGACTTTC; CDR3 protein: CASSWWKGQISSGANVLTF
J gene: TRBJ2-7; CDR3 length: 15; V gene: TRBV9; D gene: -; clone size: -; CDR3 DNA: TGTGCCAGCGCCAAGGTGGGGGACTCGCCTGCCGAGCAGTACTTC; CDR3 protein: CASAKVGDSPAEQYF
J gene: TRBJ1-6; CDR3 length: 15; V gene: TRBV30; D gene: -; clone size: once; CDR3 DNA: TGTGCCTGGAGAGATAACAGCAACCTTAATTCACCCCTCCACTTT; CDR3 protein: CAWRDNSNLNSPLHF
J gene: TRBJ1-1; CDR3 length: 13; V gene: TRBV2; D gene: -; clone size: -; CDR3 DNA: TGTGCCAGCAGTGAAGATCGGAACACTGAAGCTTTCTTT; CDR3 protein: CASSEDRNTEAFF
J gene: TRBJ1-1; CDR3 length: 13; V gene: TRBV7-9; D gene: -; clone size: few; CDR3 DNA: TGTGCCAGCAGCTTAGCCGTGACAGCCGAAGCTTTCTTT; CDR3 protein: CASSLAVTAEAFF
J gene: TRBJ2-2; CDR3 length: 14; V gene: TRBV27; D gene: -; clone size: few; CDR3 DNA: TGTGCCAGCAGTTTCCCCCCGGGCACCGGGGAGCTGTTTTTT; CDR3 protein: CASSFPPGTGELFF
J gene: TRBJ2-1; CDR3 length: 14; V gene: TRBV19; D gene: TRBD2; clone size: few; CDR3 DNA: TGTGCCAGTAGTCTCTGGGGAGGGTTGAATGAGCAGTTCTTC; CDR3 protein: CASSLWGGLNEQFF
J gene: TRBJ2-3; CDR3 length: 12; V gene: TRBV2; D gene: -; clone size: -; CDR3 DNA: TGTGCCGGAGGGGGGGCGAGAGATACGCAGTATTTT; CDR3 protein: CAGGGARDTQYF
J gene: TRBJ2-3; CDR3 length: 11; V gene: TRBV7-9; D gene: -; clone size: once; CDR3 DNA: TGTGCCAGCAGCTTACAGGGTGCGCAGTATTTT; CDR3 protein: CASSLQGAQYF
J gene: TRBJ1-1; CDR3 length: 14; V gene: TRBV10-2; D gene: -; clone size: few; CDR3 DNA: TGCGCCAGCGAAAGAGGGGGAGTGAACACTGAAGCTTTCTTT; CDR3 protein: CASERGGVNTEAFF
J gene: TRBJ2-5; CDR3 length: 18; V gene: TRBV4-1; D gene: TRBD2; clone size: -; CDR3 DNA: TGCGCCAGCAGCAACCAGGGACTAGCGGGGGGGCCGGGAGAGACCCAGTACTTC; CDR3 protein: CASSNQGLAGGPGETQYF
J gene: TRBJ1-2; CDR3 length: 14; V gene: TRBV5-4; D gene: -; clone size: -; CDR3 DNA: TGTGCCAGCAGCCCAGGAGGAGCTAACTATGGCTACACCTTC; CDR3 protein: CASSPGGANYGYTF
J gene: TRBJ1-4; CDR3 length: 18; V gene: TRBV7-9; D gene: -; clone size: -; CDR3 DNA: TGTGCCAGCAGCTTAGAGCTGGACACCTTTGCAACTAATGAAAAACTGTTTTTT; CDR3 protein: CASSLELDTFATNEKLFF
J gene: TRBJ2-2; CDR3 length: 16; V gene: TRBV7-9; D gene: TRBD2; clone size: -; CDR3 DNA: TGTGCCAGCAGCCAGCCTAGCGGGGTAGTCTCCGGGGAGCTGTTTTTT; CDR3 protein: CASSQPSGVVSGELFF
J gene: TRBJ2-1; CDR3 length: 16; V gene: TRBV15; D gene: -; clone size: few; CDR3 DNA: TGTGCCACCAGCAGAGATCTGGACAGTACCTACAATGAGCAGTTCTTC; CDR3 protein: CATSRDLDSTYNEQFF